The 27 T cell receptor beta chains listed next were all sequenced from one sample in a study of vaccination and CD4 T cells after COVID-19. The study sequenced cultured CD4+ T cell DNA using the Oncomine TCR Beta short-read assay. TCRdb reprocessed the PCR reads with MiXCR, giving one entry per CDR3 protein. The sample lists 15,000 to 25,000 distinct CDR3 sequences, approximately 39% seen once, with 11% to 15% in the top ten. These receptors have no identified antigens. Treatment denoted: roughly ten-day PBMC culture with coronavirus spike peptide pools or control peptides (ViraFEST assay). The sequenced sample was cultured CD4+ T cells from blood. The receptors stem from a human donor with COVID-19.

V is TRBV10-3 and J is TRBJ2-7; D may match TRBD1 or TRBD2 (6 bases each). The CDR3 runs 14 residues. Trimming shortened V by 6 bases and J by 0 bases, and 12 bases separated the two germline ends. CDR1 and CDR2 from the germline V gene are ENHRY and SYGVKD. The CDR3 is CAISPGGSSYEQYF. The CDR3 DNA reads TGTGCCATCAGCCCCGGGGGCTCCTCCTACGAGCAGTACTTC.

This clonotype was counted only a few times. The gene calls are TRBV4-2 and TRBJ1-5; TRBD1 aligns across 7 bases. CDR1 and CDR2 (germline): LGHNA, YNFKEQ. With 5 bases clipped from V and 1 base from J, the junction kept 14 bases outside the gene matches. This CDR3 is 18 amino acids long. In nucleotides, the CDR3 is TGTGCCAGCAGCGGTAATCCGACAGGGACGATGAGCAATCAGCCCCAGCATTTT. Translating it yields CASSGNPTGTMSNQPQHF.

The chain links TRBV11-2 to TRBJ1-3, with TRBD1 as a possible D gene (6 bases). The V gene's germline CDR1 is SGHAT and CDR2 FQNNGV. CDR3 length: 16 amino acids. V gave up 2 bases and J gave up 1 base, with 12 bases separating them. The CDR3 protein is CASSLSQGLSGNTIYF. The DNA for the CDR3 is TGTGCCAGCAGCTTAAGCCAGGGGTTGTCTGGAAACACCATATATTTT.

This clonotype was seen more than once but under ten times. The gene calls are TRBV7-2 and TRBJ1-6; a possible D gene is TRBD1 (6 bases). The CDR3 extends over 14 amino acids. Germline lookup yields CDR1 SGHTA and CDR2 FQGNSA. V lost 6 bases and J lost 16, with 22 bases in between. The CDR3 nucleotides read TGTGCCAGCAGGGCCGGGACACCGGTAGCAGGTCTCCACTTT. Its protein is CASRAGTPVAGLHF.

This clonotype was counted between two and nine times. The junction shows a germline mismatch at one end, possibly a read error. The genes are TRBV12-5 and TRBJ1-1; TRBD1 matches at 10 bases. Germline CDR1 and CDR2: LGHNT and FRNRAP. The CDR3 sequence is 13 residues long. The CDR3 loop reads CASALGTGAEAFF. The CDR3 DNA is TGTGCTAGTGCTTTGGGGACAGGGGCCGAAGCTTTCTTT.

V usage is TRBV5-4 and J usage is TRBJ1-1, with 7 nucleotides matching TRBD1. This CDR3 comprises 16 residues. The V and J ends lost 0 bases and 4 bases, in that order; junction bases with no gene match: 9. Germline V gene lookup returns CDR1 SGHNT and CDR2 YYREEE (reference sequence). For the CDR3, the DNA is TGTGCCAGCAGCTTGGCCGGAGGCAGGGGGTTCACTGAAGCTTTCTTT. Encoded protein: CASSLAGGRGFTEAFF. Full variable domain (outside the CDR3, taken from reference TRBV5-4 and TRBJ1-1): ETGVTQSPTHLIKTRGQQVTLRCSSQSGHNTVSWYQQALGQGPQFIFQYYREEENGRGNFPPRFSGLQFPNYSSELNVNALELDDSALYLCASSLAGGRGFTEAFFGQGTRLTVV.

The chain employs TRBV7-3 and TRBJ1-1; TRBD1 matches 9 bases. In germline, CDR1 is SGHTA, CDR2 FQGTGA. The ends lost 5 bases at V and 5 bases at J; junction bases unmatched: 9. The CDR3 covers 15 residues. The CDR3, as DNA: TGTGCCAGCAGCCCTCAGACAGGGGGGGCAACTGAAGCTTTCTTT. This sequence encodes CASSPQTGGATEAFF.

CDR3 nucleotides: TGTGCCAGCAGCGACAGGGGGCTAAGAAACACCATATATTTT. Translation: CASSDRGLRNTIYF. The gene calls are TRBV11-2 and TRBJ1-3; 10 bases are a match to TRBD1. V gave up 5 bases and J gave up 5 bases; unmatched junction bases: 3. CDR1 is SGHAT and CDR2 is FQNNGV in the germline V gene. The CDR3 length is 14 residues.

The J gene is TRBJ2-1, the V gene TRBV6-2 or TRBV6-3; possible D gene TRBD2, 5 bases. Looked up from germline, CDR1 is MNHEY and CDR2 is SVGEGT. Trimming took 5 bases from V and 2 from J, leaving 16 bases between them. This CDR3 is built from 16 residues. The CDR3 protein is CASSPGYGVTYNEQFF. The CDR3 DNA reads as TGTGCCAGCAGTCCTGGTTACGGGGTCACCTACAATGAGCAGTTCTTC.

This clonotype was seen more than once but under ten times. For the CDR3, the DNA is TGTGCCAGCAGCAGAACAGGGTATAGCAATCAGCCCCAGCATTTT. It encodes CASSRTGYSNQPQHF. The chain employs TRBV9 and TRBJ1-5; D may be TRBD1 (6 bases). This CDR3 is built from 15 residues. Deletions cut 4 bases from V and 0 bases from J, with 11 bases between. Germline values: CDR1 SGDLS, CDR2 YYNGEE.

The V gene is TRBV5-6, the J gene TRBJ1-5, with D possibly matching TRBD1 (5 bases). This CDR3 has 13 residues. The germline V and J ends were trimmed by 4 bases and 3 bases, with 8 bases remaining between them. The germline CDR1 and CDR2 sequences are SGHDT and YYEEEE. CDR3 region: CASSTGLNQPQHF. DNA for the CDR3: TGTGCCAGCAGCACAGGTCTCAATCAGCCCCAGCATTTT. Full variable domain (missing parts from reference TRBV5-6 and TRBJ1-5): DAGVTQSPTHLIKTRGQQVTLRCSPKSGHDTVSWYQQALGQGPQFIFQYYEEEERQRGNFPDRFSGHQFPNYSSELNVNALLLGDSALYLCASSTGLNQPQHFGDGTRLSIL.

This clonotype showed up just a few times. The chain is built from TRBV5-8 and TRBJ1-2, with a possible D match to TRBD1 (6 bases). The V gene lost 5 bases and the J gene lost 2 bases, with 22 bases spanning the gap. The CDR3 runs to 17 residues. Per the germline V gene, CDR1 is SGHTS and CDR2 is YDEGEE. For the CDR3, the DNA is TGTGCCAGCAGGTCGGTGGGGGGGCTACTGCAAAACTATGGCTACACCTTC. Translated: CASRSVGGLLQNYGYTF.

This clonotype showed up just a few times. The chain combines TRBV7-2 with TRBJ2-3, with D perhaps TRBD2 (6 bases). This CDR3 spans 15 amino acids. The V gene's germline CDR1 is SGHTA and CDR2 FQGNSA. Trimming removed 1 base from V and 6 bases from J, with 14 bases in between. The CDR3 here is CASSLVAGRGDTQYF. CDR3 coding DNA: TGTGCCAGCAGCTTAGTGGCGGGGAGAGGGGATACGCAGTATTTT.

This clonotype showed up just a few times. This chain connects TRBV7-2 to TRBJ2-5, with 7 bases matching TRBD2. Trimming removed 1 base from V and 4 bases from J; junction bases left unmatched: 6. Germline loops: CDR1 SGHTA, CDR2 FQGNSA. There are 15 residues in the CDR3. The CDR3 region has the DNA TGTGCCAGCAGCTTAGGGGGGGAGGGTTTAGAGACCCAGTACTTC. It codes for CASSLGGEGLETQYF.

This clonotype has a handful of counts. The rearrangement links TRBV7-9 to TRBJ1-5, with D possibly matching TRBD1 (6 bases). Germline V gives CDR1 SEHNR, CDR2 FQNEAQ (reference sequence). The CDR3 runs 14 residues. The V gene lost 4 bases and the J gene lost 7 bases, with 14 bases spanning the gap. The CDR3 sequence: CASSSGEVKQPQHF. Here the CDR3 DNA reads TGTGCCAGCAGCTCAGGGGAGGTCAAACAGCCCCAGCATTTT.

The chain couples TRBV23-1 to TRBJ2-7; a weak D match, TRBD1 (6 bases). TRBV23-1 is classed as an ORF, of uncertain function. The germline V and J ends were trimmed by 0 bases and 2 bases, with 14 bases remaining between them. This CDR3 spans 16 amino acids. The DNA of the CDR3 is TGCGCCAGCAGTCAATCAAGTCAGGGGTTAGCCTACGAGCAGTACTTC. Amino acid sequence: CASSQSSQGLAYEQYF.

The DNA for the CDR3 is TGTGCCAGCGATCAAGGGATCGGCACAGATACGCAGTATTTT. Amino acid sequence: CASDQGIGTDTQYF. The V call is TRBV6-1, the J call TRBJ2-3; D call uncertain. CDR1 and CDR2 from the germline V gene are MNHNS and SASEGT. The length of the CDR3 is 14 residues. Trimming removed 8 bases from V and 1 base from J, with 13 bases in between.

This chain links TRBV2 with TRBJ2-1, with 10 bases identical to TRBD1. Germline loops: CDR1 SNHLY, CDR2 FYNNEI. The V and J ends lost 5 bases and 0 bases, in that order; junction bases with no gene match: 7. This CDR3 is 17 amino acids long. The CDR3 DNA is TGTGCCAGCAGTACGACAGGGGGCACGGGCTCCTACAATGAGCAGTTCTTC. It is translated as CASSTTGGTGSYNEQFF.

V and J are TRBV5-1 and TRBJ2-1; D remains ambiguous. Trimming cost V 0 bases and J 0 bases, with 10 bases left between them. Germline CDR1 reads SGHRS; CDR2 reads YFSETQ. The CDR3 is 16 amino acids. The CDR3 protein is CASSLVLPSSYNEQFF. For the CDR3, the DNA is TGCGCCAGCAGCTTGGTTCTCCCGAGCTCCTACAATGAGCAGTTCTTC.

The chain has TRBV20-1 and TRBJ1-5, with 9 bases identical to TRBD1. The V gene end was trimmed by 4 bases and the J gene end by 3 bases; junction bases not matched to a gene: 7. Germline values: CDR1 DFQATT, CDR2 SNEGSKA (reference sequence). The length of the CDR3 is 15 residues. The CDR3: CSANLGQGSNQPQHF. DNA for the CDR3: TGCAGTGCTAACTTGGGACAGGGATCCAATCAGCCCCAGCATTTT.

J is TRBJ1-1 and V is TRBV11-3; the D gene is possibly TRBD1 (5 bases). V dropped 4 bases and J dropped 1 base, with 19 bases sitting between them. Germline V gene sequence: CDR1 SGHNT, CDR2 YENEEA. The CDR3 spans 17 residues. CDR3 nucleotide sequence: TGTGCCAGCAGCTCACTCAGGGAGCCGGGGAGGAACACTGAAGCTTTCTTT. It specifies CASSSLREPGRNTEAFF.

This clonotype was recorded a few times. The CDR3 region has the DNA TGTGCCAGCAGCCCCGGGACAGGGGTTCATCAGCCCCAGCATTTT. Amino acid sequence: CASSPGTGVHQPQHF. The chain employs TRBV11-1 and TRBJ1-5; 10 nucleotides line up with TRBD1. Unmatched junction bases numbered 6, after V lost 5 bases and J lost 5 bases. The CDR3 is 15 residues long. Germline V gene sequence: CDR1 SGHAT, CDR2 FQDESV (reference sequence).

The CDR3 is CASSSGQSNTEAFF. CDR3 in DNA: TGCGCCAGCAGCTCGGGACAGTCGAACACTGAAGCTTTCTTT. The genes are TRBV5-1 and TRBJ1-1, with 7 bases identical to TRBD1. The CDR3 has 14 residues. V lost 3 bases and J lost 1; bases outside the gene matches: 3. Germline V gene lookup returns CDR1 SGHRS and CDR2 YFSETQ.

CDR3 amino acids: CASSLLGTGDQPQHF. CDR3 bases: TGTGCCAGCAGTTTATTAGGGACAGGGGATCAGCCCCAGCATTTT. The rearrangement uses TRBV27 and TRBJ1-5; 10 nucleotides align to TRBD1. V trimming: 1 base; J trimming: 5 bases; junction bases outside the gene matches: 2. CDR3 length: 15 residues. CDR1 and CDR2 (germline): MNHEY, SMNVEV (reference sequence).

The chain combines TRBV2 with TRBJ2-3, with D unresolved. The CDR3 covers 13 residues. The germline V gene has CDR1 SNHLY and CDR2 FYNNEI. Trimming removed 3 bases from V and 3 bases from J, with 7 bases in between. As DNA, the CDR3 is TGTGCCAGCAGTGACCCTCCAACAGATACGCAGTATTTT. It translates to CASSDPPTDTQYF. Complete variable domain (other parts from reference TRBV2 and TRBJ2-3): EPEVTQTPSHQVTQMGQEVILRCVPISNHLYFYWYRQILGQKVEFLVSFYNNEISEKSEIFDDQFSVERPDGSNFTLKIRSTKLEDSAMYFCASSDPPTDTQYFGPGTRLTVL.

The rearrangement joins TRBV7-6 to TRBJ2-5; 9 nucleotides line up with TRBD1. Looked up from germline, CDR1 is SGHVS and CDR2 is FNYEAQ. The junction had 8 bases not matched to a gene; V was cut back by 4 bases and J by 5 bases. CDR3 length equals 15 residues. CDR3 loop: CASSSGQGNWETQYF. The CDR3 DNA reads TGTGCCAGCAGCTCCGGACAGGGGAATTGGGAGACCCAGTACTTC.

The genes are TRBV9 and TRBJ2-1; the match to TRBD2 covers 9 bases. CDR1 SGDLS and CDR2 YYNGEE come from the germline V gene. The V and J ends lost 0 bases and 7 bases, in that order; junction bases with no gene match: 5. The CDR3 spans 15 residues. CDR3 DNA: TGTGCCAGCAGCGTAGTAGCGGGGGTGTGGAATGAGCAGTTCTTC. It codes for CASSVVAGVWNEQFF.